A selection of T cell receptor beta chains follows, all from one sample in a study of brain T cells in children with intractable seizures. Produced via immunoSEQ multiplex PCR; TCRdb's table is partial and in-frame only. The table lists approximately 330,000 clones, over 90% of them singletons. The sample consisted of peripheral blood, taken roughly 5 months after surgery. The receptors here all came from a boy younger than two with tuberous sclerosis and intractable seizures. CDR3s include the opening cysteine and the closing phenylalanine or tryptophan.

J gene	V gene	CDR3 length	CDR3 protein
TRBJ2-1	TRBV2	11	CASRQVNEQFF
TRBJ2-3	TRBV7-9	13	CASSPQVADTQYF
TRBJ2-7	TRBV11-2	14	CASSLDWSSYEQYF
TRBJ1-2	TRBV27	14	CASYGGGLSYGYTF
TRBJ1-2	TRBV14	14	CASSQATGAYGYTF
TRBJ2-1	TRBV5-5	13	CASSQRQWNEQFF
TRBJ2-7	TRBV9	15	CASSPSGGGSYEQYF
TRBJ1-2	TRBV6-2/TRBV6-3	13	CASSDDRRYGYTF
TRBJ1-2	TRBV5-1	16	CASSLERSIANYGYTF
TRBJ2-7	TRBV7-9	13	CASSSQEGREQYF
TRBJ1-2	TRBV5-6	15	CASSLGTGYGYGYTF
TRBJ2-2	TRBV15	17	CATSRDRTGQRTGELFF
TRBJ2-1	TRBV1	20	CTSSQDGRPRDYKTGSEQFF
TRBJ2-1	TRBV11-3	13	CASSGGVYNEQFF
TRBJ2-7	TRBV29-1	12	CSVVGVWGEQYF
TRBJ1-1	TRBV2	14	CASSPRGLYTEAFF
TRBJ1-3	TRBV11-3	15	CASSLTGSSGNTIYF
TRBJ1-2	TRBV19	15	CASSADLGGPYGYTF
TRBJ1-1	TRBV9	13	CASSPQVGSEAFF
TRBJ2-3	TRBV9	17	CASSVEGGAKDTDTQYF
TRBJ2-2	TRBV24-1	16	CATSDSQGAAAGELFF
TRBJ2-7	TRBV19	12	CASGTGGGEQYF
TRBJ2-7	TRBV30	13	CAWSVDRRDEQYF
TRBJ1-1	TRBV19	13	CASSIDKGFEAFF
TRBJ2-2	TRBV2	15	CASVGRQPNTGELFF
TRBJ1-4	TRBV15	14	CATSLQGPNEKLFF
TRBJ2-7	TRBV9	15	CASSADGGANYEQYF
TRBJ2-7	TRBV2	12	CASSIQGYEQYF
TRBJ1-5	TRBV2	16	CASSDRSSRERQPQHF
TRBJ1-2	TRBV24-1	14	CATRPSQEGYGYTF